This T cell receptor beta chain was retrieved from a study of CD8 T cells in ankylosing spondylitis. Study-wide results and limits: What appeared characteristic of ankylosing spondylitis blood was a TCR beta motif of eight highly homologous variants. Significant enrichment of disease-linked clones was reported in matched ankylosing spondylitis synovial fluid. Researchers report that disease-linked clones proved CD8+ and relatively rare in peripheral blood.

V trimming: 0 bases; J trimming: 0 bases; junction bases outside the gene matches: 5. In germline, CDR1 is DFQATT, CDR2 SNEGSKA (reference sequence). The CDR3 spans 15 residues. Points on this clonotype: The antigen remains undetermined.

Quantitative barcoded 5'-RACE was used to prepare TCR beta libraries. TCRdb used MiXCR to reprocess the 5' RACE reads, holding one entry per CDR3 protein. The repertoire includes hundreds of thousands of distinct CDR3 sequences, roughly 20% of them detected once, and about 12% sits in the top ten. The chain carries TRBV20-1 and TRBJ2-7; 7 nucleotides match TRBD1. Sequencing used blood, either unsorted or a sorted T cell fraction (not recorded which). The receptor was derived from a male donor with ankylosing spondylitis or in good health (not recorded which). In DNA form, the CDR3 reads TGCAGTGCTAGAGATCGGACAGGTATCTCCTACGAGCAGTACTTC. Translated, it gives CSARDRTGISYEQYF.